This T cell receptor (beta chain) was sequenced during a study of blood T cell repertoires in COVID-19. Study-level information: PBMCs, B-cell-depleted T cells, or T cells provided the cDNA or gDNA that made up the material.

CDR1 SGHTA and CDR2 FQGNSA come from the germline V gene. The CDR3 is 13 residues long. Trimming at V came to 2 bases and at J to 5 bases, leaving 0 bases not matched to a gene. Under the authors' procedure: Amplified reference gene primers provided the basis for estimating nucleated cell counts. Produced via immunoSEQ multiplex PCR; TCRdb's table is partial and in-frame only. The D gene and trimming were derived from the DNA, and the V and J assignments and clone size from that table. The data show 100,000 to 150,000 clones, with roughly four fifths seen just once and around 4.1% held by the top ten. This clone has a single count.

The source of this sequence is a woman aged 45 to 65 with acute or convalescent COVID-19. The V call is TRBV7-2, the J call TRBJ1-5, with 7 bases lining up with TRBD1. The sequenced sample was peripheral blood. CDR3 bases: TGTGCCAGCAGCTTACAGGGGGATCAGCCCCAGCATTTT. Translating it yields CASSLQGDQPQHF.